This T cell receptor (beta chain) was recovered during a study of technical replicates of blood from a few donors. Method: immunoSEQ multiplex PCR; TCRdb's copy keeps in-frame clones and lacks some. The sample gives tens of thousands of clones, 90% to 95% of which show up once; around 0.24% is in the top ten. CDR1 and CDR2 from the germline V gene are LNHDA and SQIVND (reference sequence). The V and J ends lost 1 base and 0 bases, in that order; junction bases with no gene match: 8. This CDR3 is 18 amino acids long. This receptor was taken from a human donor in good health. Sequencing used T cells isolated from PBMCs. The chain couples TRBV19 to TRBJ2-2, with 7 bases identical to TRBD2. This chain's CDR3 is CASSIATGGRANTGELFF. The CDR3 DNA reads as TGTGCCAGTAGTATAGCTACGGGCGGGAGAGCGAACACCGGGGAGCTGTTTTTT. The whole variable domain, filled in from reference TRBV19 and TRBJ2-2, reads DGGITQSPKYLFRKEGQNVTLSCEQNLNHDAMYWYRQDPGQGLRLIYYSQIVNDFQKGDIAEGYSVSREKKESFPLTVTSAQKNPTAFYLCASSIATGGRANTGELFFGEGSRLTVL.